The entry below gives a single TCR beta chain sequence along with its context. Its target is unknown. The CDR3 has 18 residues. V was clipped by 0 bases and J by 0 bases, with 12 bases between them. CDR1 and CDR2 from the germline V gene are LGHNA and YSLEER. In the PCR, 60 Vbeta and 13 Jbeta primers were used. Assay: immunoSEQ multiplex PCR; the TCRdb copy retains only in-frame clones and omits some. The data hold roughly 61,000 clones, with 80% observed a single time. The data originate from a study of cytomegalovirus exposure and HLA in healthy donors. Study-wide points: Among CMV-associated TCR beta chains, most appeared HLA-restricted in a later analysis. An analysis was carried out at a later point. It showed that HLA-associated TCR beta chains were more clonally expanded than equally common non-associated chains. Despite most TCR sequences being rare, some public TCRs occurred in many donors.

The J gene is TRBJ2-6, the V gene TRBV4-3; no definite D call. The sample comprised PBMCs. This clonotype was sampled from a male donor in good health and CMV-seronegative. As DNA, the CDR3 is TGCGCCAGCAGCCAAGATTCCCCCTACTCCTCTGGGGCCAACGTCCTGACTTTC. Amino acids: CASSQDSPYSSGANVLTF.